In its sample, the clone carrying this TCR beta chain was seen once. Germline V lookup: CDR1 SGHAT, CDR2 FQNNGV. The junction had 10 bases not matched to a gene; V was cut back by 0 bases and J by 6 bases. The CDR3 spans 18 residues. The source of the sample is a study of siplizumab effects on memory and regulatory T cells. Clones were read by immunoSEQ multiplex PCR, and TCRdb kept only the in-frame ones, dropping some. The data hold around 100,000 clones, with approximately 90% observed a single time. The sample consisted of Tregs sorted from blood. This receptor was obtained from a human donor in good health. The chain combines TRBV11-2 with TRBJ2-3; 12 nucleotides match TRBD2. As DNA, the CDR3 is TGTGCCAGCAGCTTAGATTTCCCTAGCGGGAGGGGGTTGGATACGCAGTATTTT. This gives the protein CASSLDFPSGRGLDTQYF.